The 19 T cell receptor beta chains below come from one sample, sequenced in a study of blood T cell repertoires in COVID-19. Sequencing was performed with immunoSEQ multiplex PCR; in TCRdb, only in-frame clones are kept and a portion is missing. The sample lists roughly 200,000 clones; roughly 80% were seen once. The sequencing input was peripheral blood. The receptors originated from a man in his forties or fifties who had recovered from COVID-19.

This chain uses TRBV5-1 with TRBJ2-7; 7 positions agree with TRBD1. The CDR3 is made up of 13 amino acids. With V trimmed by 6 bases and J by 2 bases, 5 bases remained unmatched. Germline lookup yields CDR1 SGHRS and CDR2 YFSETQ. In nucleotides, the CDR3 is TGCGCCAGCACAACGGGACAGACCTACGAGCAGTACTTC. This codes for CASTTGQTYEQYF.

The CDR3 sequence: CSASFGLAPYEQYF. As DNA, the CDR3 is TGCAGTGCTAGTTTCGGACTAGCGCCCTACGAGCAGTACTTC. The chain uses TRBV20-1 and TRBJ2-7; 9 bases fit TRBD2. CDR1 DFQATT and CDR2 SNEGSKA come from the germline V gene (reference sequence). There are 14 residues in the CDR3. Trimming cost V 3 bases and J 2 bases; bases outside gene matches: 5.

The rearrangement uses TRBV12-3 or TRBV12-4 and TRBJ2-3; 8 bases align to TRBD1. The CDR3 sequence is 12 residues long. V lost 6 bases and J lost 9; bases outside the gene matches: 5. The CDR3 sequence is CASSRDRRTQYF. DNA of the CDR3: TGTGCCAGCAGCCGGGACAGGCGAACGCAGTATTTT.

This rearrangement joins TRBV5-1 to TRBJ2-3; a possible D gene is TRBD2 (6 bases). This CDR3 comprises 15 residues. The germline V and J ends were trimmed by 6 bases and 5 bases, with 19 bases remaining between them. CDR1 is SGHRS, CDR2 YFSETQ, per germline. As DNA, the CDR3 is TGCGCCAGCAAAACCCTCCGGGAGTCAGGAGATACGCAGTATTTT. Protein: CASKTLRESGDTQYF.

The V and J genes are TRBV6-2 or TRBV6-3 and TRBJ2-1; 9 bases are shared with TRBD2. V lost 2 bases, J lost 9 bases, and 11 bases stayed unmatched. The CDR3 runs to 16 residues. Germline-derived CDR1 and CDR2 are MNHEY and SVGEGT. CDR3 residues: CASSYNRRASGIEQFF. In nucleotides, the CDR3 is TGTGCCAGCAGTTACAACCGCCGGGCTAGCGGGATTGAGCAGTTCTTC.

V usage is TRBV27 and J usage is TRBJ1-5, with D perhaps TRBD1 (6 bases). Germline V gene data show CDR1 as MNHEY and CDR2 as SMNVEV (reference sequence). CDR3 length: 13 amino acids. The germline V and J ends were trimmed by 6 bases and 5 bases, with 11 bases remaining between them. This CDR3 is CASRNRAHQPQHF. The DNA for the CDR3 is TGTGCCAGCAGGAACAGGGCGCATCAGCCCCAGCATTTT.

This clone appeared a single time. The V and J genes are TRBV28 and TRBJ1-1; D is perhaps TRBD1 (6 bases). The V gene's germline CDR1 is MDHEN and CDR2 SYDVKM. Trimming stripped 8 bases from V and 0 bases from J, with 16 bases between. The CDR3 runs to 15 residues. Here the CDR3 reads CASSKGGVVNTEAFF. CDR3 in DNA: TGTGCCAGCTCAAAAGGGGGGGTCGTGAACACTGAAGCTTTCTTT.

The sample holds a few counts of this clone. This chain connects TRBV19 to TRBJ1-5; a weak D match, TRBD1 (6 bases). The germline V gene has CDR1 LNHDA and CDR2 SQIVND (reference sequence). V lost 3 bases and J 5 bases, leaving 14 bases between the germline ends. This CDR3 region has 15 residues. The CDR3 DNA reads TGTGCCAGTAGTATTCAGGCCAGGGGCGATCAGCCCCAGCATTTT. As protein: CASSIQARGDQPQHF.

The chain joins TRBV30 to TRBJ2-3; 13 bases are a match to TRBD2. V gave up 3 bases and J gave up 5 bases; unmatched junction bases: 8. Germline V gene data show CDR1 as GTSNPN and CDR2 as SVGIG (reference sequence). This CDR3 is built from 16 residues. The CDR3 DNA follows: TGTGCCTGGAGGGGGGGACGACTAGCGGGAGGAGATACGCAGTATTTT. Translating gives CAWRGGRLAGGDTQYF.

The chain recombines TRBV10-3 with TRBJ2-7, with TRBD1 matching over 8 bases. Germline V gene sequence: CDR1 ENHRY, CDR2 SYGVKD. The CDR3 loop spans 14 amino acids. V shed 4 bases and J 4 bases; nucleotides not matched to a gene: 6. The CDR3 region has the DNA TGTGCCATCAGTGGCGGAGACAGGGGTTACGAGCAGTACTTC. This gives the protein CAISGGDRGYEQYF.

The chain employs TRBV9 and TRBJ1-1, with TRBD1 identical over 7 bases. V shed 3 bases, J shed 0 bases, and the junction held 8 bases outside the gene matches. This CDR3 is 16 amino acids long. The germline V gene has CDR1 SGDLS and CDR2 YYNGEE. The CDR3 nucleotides read TGTGCCAGCAGCGAGCTGAGACAGGGACTGAACACTGAAGCTTTCTTT. Translating it yields CASSELRQGLNTEAFF.

CDR3 in DNA: TGTGCCAGCTCACAGGGGGCAGGAGCTGGGGCCAACGTCCTGACTTTC. Translation gives CASSQGAGAGANVLTF. The rearrangement links TRBV6-4 to TRBJ2-6; 9 bases match TRBD1. This CDR3 contains 16 residues. Germline V lookup: CDR1 MRHNA, CDR2 SNTAGT. V was clipped by 8 bases and J by 2 bases; unmatched bases: 7.

There are a few counts of this clone. The chain couples TRBV6-5 to TRBJ1-2, with D perhaps matching TRBD1 (6 bases). Between the trimmed V and J ends, which lost 6 bases and 2 bases, there was a span of 7 bases. CDR1 MNHEY and CDR2 SVGAGI come from the germline V gene. The CDR3 covers 12 residues. The CDR3 nucleotides read TGTGCCAGCAGAACAGGGAACTATGGCTACACCTTC. Amino acid sequence: CASRTGNYGYTF.

The V call is TRBV27, the J call TRBJ2-7; D unresolved. This CDR3 spans 14 amino acids. From germline, CDR1 is MNHEY and CDR2 SMNVEV (reference sequence). V was pared by 3 bases and J by 2 bases, with 11 bases between. CDR3 protein: CASSFNGHPYEQYF. The CDR3, as DNA: TGTGCCAGCAGTTTCAATGGCCACCCCTACGAGCAGTACTTC.

The V and J genes are TRBV5-4 and TRBJ2-3, with 11 bases lining up with TRBD2. V was clipped by 0 bases and J by 4 bases; unmatched bases: 7. Germline lookup yields CDR1 SGHNT and CDR2 YYREEE (reference sequence). CDR3 length: 17 amino acids. As DNA, the CDR3 is TGTGCCAGCAGCTTGGCCCTACTAGCGGGAGTCCCAGATACGCAGTATTTT. Protein product: CASSLALLAGVPDTQYF.

The rearrangement joins TRBV5-1 to TRBJ2-7; D is perhaps TRBD1 (6 bases). Between the trimmed V and J ends, which lost 0 bases and 3 bases, there was a span of 7 bases. CDR1 SGHRS and CDR2 YFSETQ come from the germline V gene. This CDR3 spans 13 amino acids. CDR3 sequence: CASSLGDNYEQYF. The DNA of the CDR3 is TGCGCCAGCAGCTTGGGGGACAACTACGAGCAGTACTTC. Complete variable domain (other parts from reference TRBV5-1 and TRBJ2-7): KAGVTQTPRYLIKTRGQQVTLSCSPISGHRSVSWYQQTPGQGLQFLFEYFSETQRNKGNFPGRFSGRQFSNSRSEMNVSTLELGDSALYLCASSLGDNYEQYFGPGTRLTVT.

The V and J genes are TRBV6-5 and TRBJ1-5, with 12 bases fitting TRBD1. This CDR3 has 13 residues. Trimming removed 10 bases from V and 6 bases from J; junction bases left unmatched: 4. CDR1 and CDR2 from the germline V gene are MNHEY and SVGAGI. CDR3 sequence (DNA): TGTGCCACGGGACAGGGGGCCAGTCAGCCCCAGCATTTT. Its protein is CATGQGASQPQHF.

The chain couples TRBV6-7 to TRBJ2-1; 15 bases fit TRBD2. TRBV6-7 is an open reading frame, and its role is uncertain. V gave up 2 bases and J gave up 10 bases; unmatched junction bases: 6. The length of the CDR3 is 16 residues. The CDR3 bases are TGTGCCAGCAGTTACCTCGGGACTAGCGGGAGGAGGGAGCAGTTCTTC. Encoded protein: CASSYLGTSGRREQFF.

This clone was counted ten times or more. The chain links TRBV5-1 to TRBJ2-3; no clear D gene. This CDR3 is 15 amino acids long. Germline CDR1 is SGHRS and CDR2 is YFSETQ. V lost 0 bases, J lost 1 base, and 9 bases lay in between. The CDR3 nucleotides read TGCGCCAGCAGCTTGGTGGCTAGTGGCACAGATACGCAGTATTTT. Its translation is CASSLVASGTDTQYF.